Described below is a single T cell receptor (beta chain) sequence and its context. Authors' data handling: Estimated nucleated cell counts came from reference gene primer amplification. TCRdb's copy holds only in-frame clones and misses some; the assay was immunoSEQ multiplex PCR. That table gives V, J and clone size, and the DNA gave D and trimming. The table shows tens of thousands of clones, with roughly 80% occurring only once. This sample was taken from a study of blood T cell repertoires in COVID-19. Looking at the study overall: PBMCs, B-cell-depleted T cells, or T cells provided the cDNA or gDNA that made up the material.

V was pared by 5 bases and J by 0 bases, with 12 bases of the junction left unmatched. The CDR3 is 18 residues long. CDR1 and CDR2 from the germline V gene are MNHNY and SVGAGI (reference sequence). The TCR comes from a woman of 80 years or more with active or convalescent COVID-19. The chain employs TRBV6-6 and TRBJ1-5; TRBD1 matches 8 bases. Sequencing used peripheral blood. CDR3: CASSPRDRWDYSNQPQHF. CDR3 nucleotide sequence: TGTGCCAGCAGTCCCCGGGACAGGTGGGACTATAGCAATCAGCCCCAGCATTTT.